The 32 T cell receptor beta chains reported below all come from one sample, sequenced in a study of cytomegalovirus exposure and HLA in healthy donors. The PCR had 60 Vbeta and 13 Jbeta primers. Profiling relied on immunoSEQ multiplex PCR, and the TCRdb table lists in-frame clones only, not all of them. The sample records roughly 190,000 clones, 65% to 80% being singletons. What was sequenced was PBMCs. These receptors were taken from a woman aged 35 to 49 in good health and CMV-seronegative.

This clone was seen a single time. The chain couples TRBV7-6 to TRBJ2-5; D might be TRBD2 (5 bases). The closer fit of TRBJ2-7 to the DNA end suggests the J call may be wrong. This CDR3 has 15 residues. CDR1 SGHVS and CDR2 FNYEAQ come from the germline V gene. In nucleotides, the CDR3 is TGTGCCAGCAGCTTAGTCTTTGGAGCGGCCCACGAGCAGTACTTC. Encoded protein: CASSLVFGAAHEQYF.

The chain couples TRBV14 to TRBJ1-2; 9 positions match TRBD1. V was clipped by 3 bases and J by 5 bases; unmatched bases: 7. The germline CDR1 and CDR2 sequences are SGHDN and FVKESK. This CDR3 has 15 amino acids. Here the CDR3 DNA reads TGTGCCAGCAGCCAGGGGACAGGGTCGGGATATGGCTACACCTTC. Its protein is CASSQGTGSGYGYTF.

This chain links TRBV4-3 with TRBJ2-7; TRBD1 agrees at 7 bases. Germline V gene data show CDR1 as LGHNA and CDR2 as YSLEER. The CDR3 runs to 14 residues. The V gene end was trimmed by 1 base and the J gene end by 4 bases; junction bases not matched to a gene: 4. The CDR3 is CASSQGTGDYEQYF. The CDR3 DNA reads TGCGCCAGCAGCCAAGGGACAGGTGATTACGAGCAGTACTTC.

This clone came up once. The chain links TRBV29-1 to TRBJ1-1, with D unresolved. The V gene lost 6 bases and the J gene lost 1 base, with 9 bases spanning the gap. CDR1 SQVTM and CDR2 ANQGSEA come from the germline V gene. The CDR3 covers 12 residues. The CDR3, as DNA: TGCAGCGTCGAGCCAGGGAACACTGAAGCTTTCTTT. Translation gives CSVEPGNTEAFF. The variable domain in full, with the rest retrieved from reference TRBV29-1 and TRBJ1-1, is SAVISQKPSRDICQRGTSLTIQCQVDSQVTMMFWYRQQPGQSLTLIATANQGSEATYESGFVIDKFPISRPNLTFSTLTVSNMSPEDSSIYLCSVEPGNTEAFFGQGTRLTVV.

The V and J genes are TRBV7-6 and TRBJ2-7, with TRBD2 as a possible D gene (5 bases). The ends were cut back, 1 base at V and 3 bases at J, with 13 bases in the middle. CDR3 length equals 15 residues. Germline CDR1 SGHVS, CDR2 FNYEAQ. The CDR3 DNA sequence: TGTGCCAGCAGCTTAGGCCAGCGGAGCGACTACGAGCAGTACTTC. Translated, it gives CASSLGQRSDYEQYF.

The count of this clone is one. The chain has TRBV7-9 and TRBJ2-7, with TRBD2 as a possible D gene (6 bases). Germline V gene data show CDR1 as SEHNR and CDR2 as FQNEAQ (reference sequence). This CDR3 region has 13 residues. Written as DNA, the CDR3 is TGTTCCAGCAGCTTTAGGGGTAGCGGCGAGCAGTACGTC. This translates into CSSSFRGSGEQYV.

V gene TRBV15 combines with J gene TRBJ2-2, with unresolved D. This CDR3 comprises 14 residues. Germline CDR1 reads LNHNV; CDR2 reads YYDKDF (reference sequence). Trimming shortened V by 1 base and J by 4 bases, and 7 bases separated the two germline ends. The CDR3 region has the DNA TGTGCCACCAGCAGAGCCCGTCCCACCGGGGAGCTGTTTTTT. Its translation: CATSRARPTGELFF.

The genes are TRBV5-1 and TRBJ2-1; 8 nucleotides line up with TRBD2. There are 15 residues in the CDR3. With V trimmed by 7 bases and J by 3 bases, 9 bases remained unmatched. Germline CDR1 and CDR2: SGHRS and YFSETQ. In nucleotides, the CDR3 is TGCGCCAGCGGTATGATTAGCGGGGTCTACAATGAGCAGTTCTTC. Its protein is CASGMISGVYNEQFF.

The rearrangement links TRBV12-5 to TRBJ2-3; 9 bases line up with TRBD2. Germline values: CDR1 LGHNT, CDR2 FRNRAP. The CDR3 runs to 16 residues. After removal of 2 bases from V and 8 bases from J, the junction contained 11 bases not matched to a gene. The CDR3 nucleotides are TGTGCTAGTGGTTTGCCGACAGGCGGGAGGGCCCCTACGCAGTATTTT. This codes for CASGLPTGGRAPTQYF.

The rearrangement uses TRBV19 and TRBJ2-5; TRBD1 aligns across 11 bases. The CDR3 runs to 16 residues. The trim removed 5 bases at V and 0 bases at J, leaving 5 bases unmatched. Germline V lookup: CDR1 LNHDA, CDR2 SQIVND (reference sequence). The chain's CDR3 is CASSVRDRGYQETQYF. In DNA form, the CDR3 reads TGTGCCAGTAGTGTTCGGGACAGGGGGTACCAAGAGACCCAGTACTTC. Full variable domain (outside the CDR3, taken from reference TRBV19 and TRBJ2-5): DGGITQSPKYLFRKEGQNVTLSCEQNLNHDAMYWYRQDPGQGLRLIYYSQIVNDFQKGDIAEGYSVSREKKESFPLTVTSAQKNPTAFYLCASSVRDRGYQETQYFGPGTRLLVL.

The genes are TRBV11-2 and TRBJ2-7, with TRBD2 matching over 8 bases. Germline-derived CDR1 and CDR2 are SGHAT and FQNNGV. CDR3 length: 14 amino acids. Trimming took 2 bases from V and 1 from J; bases not matched to a gene: 1. The CDR3 spells CASSLRGGSYEQYF. CDR3 nucleotides: TGTGCCAGCAGCTTACGGGGGGGATCCTACGAGCAGTACTTC.

This clone showed up just a few times. V is TRBV30 and J is TRBJ1-1; D possibly corresponds to TRBD1 (5 bases). Germline CDR1 and CDR2: GTSNPN and SVGIG (reference sequence). The CDR3 consists of 14 residues. Between the trimmed V and J ends, which lost 3 bases and 1 base, there was a span of 12 bases. Written as DNA, the CDR3 is TGTGCCTGGAGACCGGGACTCCGGAACACTGAAGCTTTCTTT. Amino acids: CAWRPGLRNTEAFF.

The chain links TRBV28 to TRBJ2-5; TRBD1 aligns across 9 bases. The germline V gene encodes CDR1 MDHEN and CDR2 SYDVKM. The CDR3 spans 16 residues. V lost 5 bases and J lost 3; bases outside the gene matches: 10. The CDR3 here is CASSPPGTGLEETQYF. The DNA of the CDR3 is TGTGCCAGCAGTCCCCCGGGGACAGGGTTGGAAGAGACCCAGTACTTC.

This chain links TRBV13 with TRBJ1-4; the D gene is possibly TRBD1 (5 bases). From germline, CDR1 is PRHDT and CDR2 FYEKMQ (reference sequence). V was cut by 3 bases and J by 8 bases, with 28 bases left in between. This CDR3 is built from 19 residues. CDR3 sequence reads: CASSFGGLGQSEKEEKLFF. The CDR3 DNA follows: TGTGCCAGCAGCTTCGGGGGGTTAGGGCAGAGCGAAAAGGAGGAAAAACTGTTTTTT.

The rearrangement links TRBV7-8 to TRBJ2-1, with 9 bases identical to TRBD2. The CDR3 runs 15 residues. In germline, CDR1 is SGHVS, CDR2 FQNEAQ. V lost 5 bases and J lost 4; bases outside the gene matches: 6. The chain's CDR3 is CASSRREGVYNEQFF. CDR3 sequence (DNA): TGTGCCAGCAGCCGGCGGGAGGGGGTATACAATGAGCAGTTCTTC.

The rearrangement joins TRBV7-2 to TRBJ1-2; TRBD1 might be the D (5 bases). Trimming took off 5 bases at V and 4 bases at J, with 17 bases between the two ends. The CDR3 contains 15 residues. Germline CDR1 SGHTA, CDR2 FQGNSA. This chain's CDR3 is CASSPTRAGIYGYTF. In DNA, the CDR3 is TGTGCCAGCAGCCCGACTCGGGCAGGGATCTATGGCTACACCTTC.

The CDR3, as DNA: TGTGCCAGCAGCGCAGGTAACCCAGATACGCAGTATTTT. Protein sequence: CASSAGNPDTQYF. This chain connects TRBV9 to TRBJ2-3; D is unresolved. The CDR3 extends over 13 amino acids. Trimming removed 3 bases at V and 4 bases at J, with 9 bases between. The germline V gene has CDR1 SGDLS and CDR2 YYNGEE.

J is TRBJ2-1 and V is TRBV19; 7 bases are a match to TRBD2. V was clipped by 3 bases and J by 2 bases; unmatched bases: 7. The CDR3 extends over 16 amino acids. Germline-derived CDR1 and CDR2 are LNHDA and SQIVND (reference sequence). DNA of the CDR3: TGTGCCAGTAGTATGCCGGGAGGTCGAGCCTACAATGAGCAGTTCTTC. Its protein is CASSMPGGRAYNEQFF. Full variable domain (outside the CDR3, taken from reference TRBV19 and TRBJ2-1): DGGITQSPKYLFRKEGQNVTLSCEQNLNHDAMYWYRQDPGQGLRLIYYSQIVNDFQKGDIAEGYSVSREKKESFPLTVTSAQKNPTAFYLCASSMPGGRAYNEQFFGPGTRLTVL.

The chain recombines TRBV7-2 with TRBJ2-1; 9 nucleotides agree with TRBD2. With 4 bases clipped from V and 8 bases from J, the junction kept 9 bases outside the gene matches. Germline values: CDR1 SGHTA, CDR2 FQGNSA. The CDR3 extends over 15 amino acids. In nucleotides, the CDR3 is TGTGCCAGCAGCTATTCTGGCGGGAGGGCCCATGAGCAGTTCTTC. The encoded protein is CASSYSGGRAHEQFF. Variable domain in full (rest from reference TRBV7-2 and TRBJ2-1): GAGVSQSPSNKVTEKGKDVELRCDPISGHTALYWYRQSLGQGLEFLIYFQGNSAPDKSGLPSDRFSAERTGGSVSTLTIQRTQQEDSAVYLCASSYSGGRAHEQFFGPGTRLTVL.

This clone was recorded once. This chain links TRBV7-9 with TRBJ2-7; 7 nucleotides align to TRBD1. Germline-derived CDR1 and CDR2 are SEHNR and FQNEAQ (reference sequence). Trimming took 4 bases from V and 3 from J; bases not matched to a gene: 12. This CDR3 contains 16 residues. The CDR3: CASSSDDRAIFYEQYF. DNA of the CDR3: TGTGCCAGCAGCTCAGACGACAGGGCGATATTCTACGAGCAGTACTTC.

This chain connects TRBV13 to TRBJ2-7; 10 bases line up with TRBD1. The ends lost 0 bases at V and 5 bases at J; junction bases unmatched: 1. Germline V gives CDR1 PRHDT, CDR2 FYEKMQ (reference sequence). This CDR3 comprises 14 residues. This CDR3 is CASSLGTGGNEQYF. CDR3 coding DNA: TGTGCCAGCAGCTTAGGGACAGGGGGCAACGAGCAGTACTTC.

This chain joins TRBV7-2 and TRBJ2-2; the match to TRBD2 covers 8 bases. Per germline, CDR1 SGHTA and CDR2 FQGNSA. The CDR3 runs to 15 residues. The trim removed 1 base at V and 6 bases at J, leaving 4 bases unmatched. Written as DNA, the CDR3 is TGTGCCAGCAGCTTAGTGACTAGCGTCGCCGGGGAGCTGTTTTTT. Its protein is CASSLVTSVAGELFF.

This chain uses TRBV20-1 with TRBJ2-3; no clear D gene. This CDR3 is 10 amino acids long. Germline-derived CDR1 and CDR2 are DFQATT and SNEGSKA (reference sequence). CDR3 sequence reads: CSPLSDTQYF. Here the CDR3 DNA reads TGCAGCCCCCTTTCAGATACGCAGTATTTT.

The gene calls are TRBV30 and TRBJ2-7, with 7 bases lining up with TRBD2. The germline gives CDR1 GTSNPN, CDR2 SVGIG (reference sequence). CDR3 length: 14 residues. With 5 bases clipped from V and 5 bases from J, the junction kept 12 bases outside the gene matches. The CDR3 region has the DNA TGTGCCTGGTCCAGGCGCGGGAGCCTCCACGAGCAGTACGTC. It translates to CAWSRRGSLHEQYV.

This rearrangement joins TRBV5-1 to TRBJ2-1; D is perhaps TRBD1 (5 bases). This CDR3 region has 15 residues. V was clipped by 3 bases and J by 0 bases, with 10 bases between them. Germline CDR1 reads SGHRS; CDR2 reads YFSETQ. The CDR3 reads CASSSRVTSYNEQFF. The CDR3 DNA reads TGCGCCAGCAGCTCCAGGGTAACCTCCTACAATGAGCAGTTCTTC.

The chain carries TRBV18 and TRBJ2-6; 9 bases map to TRBD1. CDR3 length: 16 amino acids. Trimming at V came to 6 bases and at J to 4 bases, leaving 7 bases not matched to a gene. Germline V gene sequence: CDR1 KGHSH, CDR2 LQKENI. CDR3 in amino acids: CASSPGQGTGANVLTF. The CDR3 DNA reads as TGTGCCAGCTCCCCGGGACAGGGAACCGGGGCCAACGTCCTGACTTTC.

The table lists this clone with a few counts. The chain couples TRBV14 to TRBJ2-7; no definite D call. Per germline, CDR1 SGHDN and CDR2 FVKESK. This CDR3 spans 12 amino acids. Trimming pared 0 bases from V and 5 bases from J, leaving 5 bases between. CDR3 region: CASSQDSHEQYF. In nucleotides, the CDR3 is TGTGCCAGCAGCCAAGATAGCCACGAGCAGTACTTC.

The chain recombines TRBV19 with TRBJ2-1; 9 bases match TRBD2. Germline loops: CDR1 LNHDA, CDR2 SQIVND (reference sequence). V lost 6 bases and J lost 3; bases outside the gene matches: 9. The length of the CDR3 is 16 residues. CDR3 amino acids: CASRLSGRGFYNEQFF. DNA of the CDR3: TGTGCCAGTAGACTTAGCGGGAGAGGCTTCTACAATGAGCAGTTCTTC.

This clone appeared a few times. This chain links TRBV2 with TRBJ1-1; D call uncertain. Germline-derived CDR1 and CDR2 are SNHLY and FYNNEI. This CDR3 region has 12 residues. The germline V and J ends were trimmed by 2 bases and 11 bases, with 12 bases remaining between them. The CDR3 spells CASSEMAYWAFF. The CDR3 bases are TGTGCCAGCAGTGAAATGGCTTATTGGGCTTTCTTT.

V is TRBV10-3 and J is TRBJ1-1, with D uncertain. The CDR3 runs to 13 residues. Looked up from germline, CDR1 is ENHRY and CDR2 is SYGVKD. V was shortened by 5 bases and J by 1 base, with 8 bases between the two germline ends. The CDR3 sequence: CAISLQQNTEAFF. In DNA, the CDR3 is TGTGCCATCAGTCTACAGCAGAACACTGAAGCTTTCTTT.

This chain joins TRBV6-1 and TRBJ2-7; 11 bases fit TRBD2. The CDR3 is made up of 16 amino acids. V shed 0 bases, J shed 3 bases, and the junction held 4 bases outside the gene matches. Germline loops: CDR1 MNHNS, CDR2 SASEGT. The CDR3 here is CASSEALLAGGYEQYF. In nucleotides, the CDR3 is TGTGCCAGCAGTGAAGCGTTGCTAGCGGGAGGCTACGAGCAGTACTTC.

The V and J genes are TRBV5-1 and TRBJ1-1, with TRBD1 as a possible D gene (6 bases). The length of the CDR3 is 14 residues. Germline assignment: CDR1 SGHRS and CDR2 YFSETQ. The V end was cut by 2 bases, the J end by 5 bases, with 13 bases between. CDR3 nucleotide sequence: TGCGCCAGCAGCTTACAGGGTCAGTATACTGAAGCTTTCTTT. This translates into CASSLQGQYTEAFF.